This record covers a single T cell receptor beta chain. The record originates from a study of blood T cell repertoires in COVID-19. Study summary: COVID-19 samples from acute and convalescent phases originated in the United States, Italy and Spain.

Trimming left V 7 bases short and J 6 bases short, with 6 bases between. The CDR3 covers 11 residues. Per germline, CDR1 KGHSH and CDR2 LQKENI. How the authors handled the data: Estimation of nucleated cell counts relied on the amplification of reference gene primers. Here immunoSEQ multiplex PCR was the method, and the copy in TCRdb shows in-frame clones only, minus some. V, J and clone size are taken as reported in that table, and D and trimming were inferred from the DNA itself. The data contain around 300,000 clones, 91% of them singletons. Seattle patients were enrolled during active infection and followed longitudinally.

The genes are TRBV18 and TRBJ2-2, with no clear D. The sample consisted of peripheral blood. The TCR comes from a woman aged 30 to 39 with COVID-19, enrolled during active disease. The CDR3 DNA sequence: TGTGCCAGCTGCGCGGCCGGGGAGCTGTTTTTT. Translation: CASCAAGELFF.